This T cell receptor beta chain was retrieved from a study of T cell changes during pregnancy in multiple sclerosis. Assay: immunoSEQ multiplex PCR; the TCRdb copy retains only in-frame clones and omits some. The sample lists over 45,000 clones; 88% were seen once. The sequences come from CD4+ T cells from peripheral blood mononuclear cells, collected in the second trimester of pregnancy. The receptor was derived from a female donor with multiple sclerosis, enrolled in a pregnancy study.

The CDR3 loop reads CASSSFMGGANEKLFF. CDR3 bases: TGTGCCAGCAGCTCGTTCATGGGGGGAGCTAATGAAAAACTGTTTTTT. The gene calls are TRBV7-9 and TRBJ1-4, with D perhaps matching TRBD1 (5 bases). Trimming removed 4 bases from V and 3 bases from J, with 15 bases in between. Germline-derived CDR1 and CDR2 are SEHNR and FQNEAQ (reference sequence). The CDR3 is 16 residues long.